This is a list of T cell receptor beta chains from one sample in a study of T cells in Graves' hyperthyroidism and ophthalmopathy. Via MiXCR, TCRdb re-called the multiplex PCR reads, giving one row per CDR3 protein. Here the sample spans around 450,000 distinct CDR3 sequences, about 13% being singletons. The sequencing sample was made of blood. The receptors shown here come from a young woman with Graves' hyperthyroidism. CDR3s include the opening cysteine and the closing phenylalanine or tryptophan. Each record gives: D gene, V gene, J gene, clone size, CDR3 protein, CDR3 DNA. A D gene is named only where the DNA matches it firmly. The size entry is marked missing in some rows and otherwise reads once, few, many or a size class.

D gene: TRBD1
V gene: TRBV5-1
J gene: TRBJ2-1
clone size: many
CDR3 protein: CASSVGQGGYNEQFF
CDR3 DNA: TGCGCCAGCAGCGTGGGACAGGGGGGCTACAATGAGCAGTTCTTC

D gene: TRBD2
V gene: TRBV20-1
J gene: TRBJ2-7
clone size: .
CDR3 protein: CSARKLAGGTYEQYF
CDR3 DNA: TGCAGTGCTAGGAAACTAGCGGGAGGGACCTACGAGCAGTACTTC

D gene: TRBD1
V gene: TRBV28
J gene: TRBJ2-5
clone size: many
CDR3 protein: CASSHGTGRETQYF
CDR3 DNA: TGTGCCAGCAGTCACGGGACAGGGAGAGAGACCCAGTACTTC

D gene: .
V gene: TRBV7-9
J gene: TRBJ2-7
clone size: .
CDR3 protein: CASSSGTTYEQYF
CDR3 DNA: TGTGCCAGCAGCTCCGGGACAACTTACGAGCAGTACTTC

D gene: TRBD2
V gene: TRBV25-1
J gene: TRBJ2-2
clone size: .
CDR3 protein: CASSVSGWNTGELFF
CDR3 DNA: TGTGCCAGCAGTGTTAGCGGGTGGAACACCGGGGAGCTGTTTTTT

D gene: .
V gene: TRBV28
J gene: TRBJ1-2
clone size: few
CDR3 protein: CASREDGNYGYTF
CDR3 DNA: TGTGCCAGCAGAGAGGACGGGAACTATGGCTACACCTTC

D gene: .
V gene: TRBV20-1
J gene: TRBJ1-3
clone size: many
CDR3 protein: CSARSPDSGNTIYF
CDR3 DNA: TGCAGTGCTAGATCGCCAGATTCTGGAAACACCATATATTTT

D gene: .
V gene: TRBV25-1
J gene: TRBJ2-7
clone size: many
CDR3 protein: CASSERWGEQYF
CDR3 DNA: TGTGCCAGCAGTGAAAGGTGGGGGGAACAGTACTTC

D gene: .
V gene: TRBV18
J gene: TRBJ1-1
clone size: many
CDR3 protein: CASSQGTETEAFF
CDR3 DNA: TGTGCCAGCTCACAAGGGACGGAGACTGAAGCTTTCTTT

D gene: TRBD2
V gene: TRBV5-1
J gene: TRBJ2-1
clone size: many
CDR3 protein: CASSFPRGGSGNEQFF
CDR3 DNA: TGCGCCAGCAGCTTCCCCCGGGGCGGGAGTGGCAATGAGCAGTTCTTC

D gene: .
V gene: TRBV6-6
J gene: TRBJ1-6
clone size: .
CDR3 protein: CASSYSVGQGGSPLHF
CDR3 DNA: TGTGCCAGCAGTTACTCGGTTGGGCAGGGCGGATCACCCCTCCACTTT

D gene: .
V gene: TRBV10-3
J gene: TRBJ2-5
clone size: .
CDR3 protein: CAIRRGERETQYF
CDR3 DNA: TGTGCCATCAGGAGGGGGGAGCGAGAGACCCAGTACTTC

D gene: TRBD1
V gene: TRBV2
J gene: TRBJ2-7
clone size: many
CDR3 protein: CASAADRTSSYEQYF
CDR3 DNA: TGTGCCAGCGCCGCGGACAGGACGAGCTCCTACGAGCAGTACTTC

D gene: .
V gene: TRBV7-8
J gene: TRBJ2-7
clone size: many
CDR3 protein: CASSFRVGETYEQYF
CDR3 DNA: TGTGCCAGCAGCTTCCGCGTGGGGGAAACCTACGAGCAGTACTTC

D gene: .
V gene: TRBV7-8
J gene: TRBJ2-1
clone size: many
CDR3 protein: CASSLGAIAYNEQFF
CDR3 DNA: TGTGCCAGCAGCTTAGGGGCAATAGCCTACAATGAGCAGTTCTTC

D gene: .
V gene: TRBV19
J gene: TRBJ2-3
clone size: few
CDR3 protein: CASSFRFSTDTQYF
CDR3 DNA: TGTGCCAGTAGTTTCAGGTTTAGCACAGATACGCAGTATTTT

D gene: .
V gene: TRBV7-3
J gene: TRBJ2-1
clone size: .
CDR3 protein: CASSLTGSDEQFF
CDR3 DNA: TGTGCCAGCAGCTTAACGGGGAGCGATGAGCAGTTCTTC

D gene: TRBD1
V gene: TRBV30
J gene: TRBJ1-2
clone size: many
CDR3 protein: CAWSVDRGNGYTF
CDR3 DNA: TGTGCCTGGAGTGTAGACAGGGGGAATGGCTACACCTTC

D gene: .
V gene: TRBV2
J gene: TRBJ2-1
clone size: many
CDR3 protein: CASSLSRGKNEQFF
CDR3 DNA: TGTGCCAGCAGCCTATCCAGGGGTAAGAATGAGCAGTTCTTC

D gene: TRBD1
V gene: TRBV27
J gene: TRBJ2-7
clone size: many
CDR3 protein: CASSLLGQGAREQYF
CDR3 DNA: TGTGCCAGCAGTTTATTAGGACAGGGGGCGCGAGAGCAGTACTTC

D gene: TRBD2
V gene: TRBV3-1
J gene: TRBJ2-1
clone size: few
CDR3 protein: CASGTSGTYNEQFF
CDR3 DNA: TGTGCCAGCGGCACTAGCGGGACCTACAATGAGCAGTTCTTC

D gene: .
V gene: TRBV20-1
J gene: TRBJ1-2
clone size: many
CDR3 protein: CSARVPPGYTF
CDR3 DNA: TGCAGTGCTAGAGTTCCTCCTGGCTACACCTTC